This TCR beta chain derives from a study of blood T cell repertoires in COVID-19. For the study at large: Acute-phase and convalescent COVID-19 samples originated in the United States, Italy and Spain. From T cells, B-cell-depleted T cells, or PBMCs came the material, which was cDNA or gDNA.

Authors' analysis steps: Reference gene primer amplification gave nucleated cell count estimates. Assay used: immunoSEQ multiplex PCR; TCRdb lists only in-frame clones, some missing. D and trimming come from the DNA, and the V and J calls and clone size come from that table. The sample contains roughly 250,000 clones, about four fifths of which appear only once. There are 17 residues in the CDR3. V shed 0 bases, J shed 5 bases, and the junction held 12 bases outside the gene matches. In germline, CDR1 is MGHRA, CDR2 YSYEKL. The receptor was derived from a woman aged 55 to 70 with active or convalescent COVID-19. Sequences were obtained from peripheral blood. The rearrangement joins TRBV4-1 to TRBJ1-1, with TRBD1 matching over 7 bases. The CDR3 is CASSQERGGRGHTEAFF. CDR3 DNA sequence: TGCGCCAGCAGCCAAGAAAGAGGAGGAAGGGGGCATACTGAAGCTTTCTTT.